Listed below are T cell receptor beta chains from one sample, sequenced in a study of T cells in narcolepsy. Method: immunoSEQ multiplex PCR; TCRdb's copy keeps in-frame clones and lacks some. The repertoire holds roughly 40,000 clones, approximately 86% seen once, with 1.6% in the top ten. The specimen sequenced was CD45RA- memory CD4+ T cells from PBMCs. The source is a human donor with narcolepsy. Both conserved end residues are part of each CDR3. The order of the fields is J gene, V gene, D gene, clone size, CDR3 protein, CDR3 DNA. The D gene is left open where the match is weak. Some rows have no size entry. The others give once, few or many, or a class for an expanded clone.

j_call: TRBJ1-2
v_call: TRBV30
d_call: NA
clone_size: NA
cdr3_aa: CAWWDRTGYGYTF
cdr3_nt: TGTGCCTGGTGGGACCGGACGGGATATGGCTACACCTTC

j_call: TRBJ1-2
v_call: TRBV19
d_call: NA
clone_size: NA
cdr3_aa: CASSRGLGGADYGYTF
cdr3_nt: TGTGCCAGTAGTAGGGGGTTGGGAGGCGCGGACTATGGCTACACCTTC

j_call: TRBJ1-1
v_call: TRBV7-2
d_call: NA
clone_size: few
cdr3_aa: CASSLNSAFGEAFF
cdr3_nt: TGTGCCAGCAGCCTTAACTCAGCTTTCGGGGAAGCTTTCTTT

j_call: TRBJ1-2
v_call: TRBV19
d_call: NA
clone_size: NA
cdr3_aa: CASSISRGSGGYTF
cdr3_nt: TGTGCCAGTAGTATAAGTCGAGGGTCAGGTGGCTACACCTTC

j_call: TRBJ1-1
v_call: TRBV6-5
d_call: NA
clone_size: NA
cdr3_aa: CASRPRGNAEAFF
cdr3_nt: TGTGCCAGCAGGCCTCGTGGGAACGCTGAAGCTTTCTTT

j_call: TRBJ1-6
v_call: TRBV2
d_call: NA
clone_size: NA
cdr3_aa: CASTLGRGGSPLHF
cdr3_nt: TGTGCCAGCACGTTGGGACGAGGTGGCTCACCCCTCCACTTT

j_call: TRBJ1-2
v_call: TRBV28
d_call: NA
clone_size: few
cdr3_aa: CASSTGGMLYGYTF
cdr3_nt: TGTGCCAGCAGTACCGGGGGAATGCTATATGGCTACACCTTC

j_call: TRBJ1-3
v_call: TRBV19
d_call: NA
clone_size: NA
cdr3_aa: CASSIWWGSGNTIYF
cdr3_nt: TGTGCCAGTAGCATATGGTGGGGATCTGGAAACACCATATATTTT

j_call: TRBJ2-7
v_call: TRBV21-1
d_call: NA
clone_size: NA
cdr3_aa: CASSNPPGGF
cdr3_nt: TGTGCCAGCAGCAACCCACCTGGGGGGTTC

j_call: TRBJ2-3
v_call: TRBV7-2
d_call: NA
clone_size: NA
cdr3_aa: CASSLASNGVTDTQYF
cdr3_nt: TGTGCCAGCAGCTTAGCCTCTAACGGGGTCACAGATACGCAGTATTTT

j_call: TRBJ2-5
v_call: TRBV5-1
d_call: TRBD1
clone_size: NA
cdr3_aa: CASSLIGSARGQETQYF
cdr3_nt: TGCGCCAGCAGCTTGATAGGCTCGGCCAGGGGGCAAGAGACCCAGTACTTC

j_call: TRBJ2-7
v_call: TRBV30
d_call: TRBD1
clone_size: NA
cdr3_aa: CAWSVRGTGASYEQYF
cdr3_nt: TGTGCCTGGAGTGTACGGGGGACAGGGGCCTCCTACGAGCAGTACTTC

j_call: TRBJ2-1
v_call: TRBV9
d_call: TRBD2
clone_size: NA
cdr3_aa: CASSVVAGSHNEQFF
cdr3_nt: TGTGCCAGCAGCGTAGTAGCGGGGAGCCACAATGAGCAGTTCTTC

j_call: TRBJ1-2
v_call: TRBV29-1
d_call: NA
clone_size: NA
cdr3_aa: CSVEDQLNYGGYTF
cdr3_nt: TGCAGCGTTGAAGATCAGCTGAACTACGGAGGCTACACCTTC

j_call: TRBJ1-2
v_call: TRBV21-1
d_call: NA
clone_size: NA
cdr3_aa: CASSPRGRRYGYTF
cdr3_nt: TGTGCCAGCAGCCCCAGGGGGAGGAGGTATGGCTACACCTTC

j_call: TRBJ2-7
v_call: TRBV27
d_call: TRBD2
clone_size: NA
cdr3_aa: CASSLVAGAVAYEQYF
cdr3_nt: TGTGCCAGCAGTTTGGTAGCGGGGGCCGTAGCCTACGAGCAGTACTTC

j_call: TRBJ2-3
v_call: TRBV7-9
d_call: TRBD1
clone_size: once
cdr3_aa: CASSFSGTGGRGATQYF
cdr3_nt: TGTGCCAGCAGCTTCTCCGGGACAGGGGGCCGCGGAGCTACGCAGTATTTT

j_call: TRBJ2-1
v_call: TRBV7-2
d_call: TRBD2
clone_size: once
cdr3_aa: CASSRSRAGGSNEQFF
cdr3_nt: TGTGCCAGCAGTCGATCCCGCGCGGGGGGCTCGAATGAGCAGTTCTTC

j_call: TRBJ2-1
v_call: TRBV9
d_call: NA
clone_size: NA
cdr3_aa: CASTREAVDEQFF
cdr3_nt: TGTGCCAGCACTAGGGAAGCGGTGGATGAGCAGTTCTTC

j_call: TRBJ1-1
v_call: TRBV4-3
d_call: NA
clone_size: NA
cdr3_aa: CASSKGGKGEAFF
cdr3_nt: TGCGCCAGCAGCAAGGGGGGAAAGGGTGAAGCTTTCTTT

j_call: TRBJ1-2
v_call: TRBV5-6
d_call: NA
clone_size: NA
cdr3_aa: CASSLGPFYGYTF
cdr3_nt: TGTGCCAGCAGCTTGGGCCCGTTCTATGGCTACACCTTC

j_call: TRBJ1-2
v_call: TRBV7-9
d_call: NA
clone_size: NA
cdr3_aa: CASSSPGSVYGYTF
cdr3_nt: TGTGCCAGCAGCTCACCCGGGAGTGTCTATGGCTACACCTTC

j_call: TRBJ2-7
v_call: TRBV15
d_call: TRBD1
clone_size: once
cdr3_aa: CATSRVTGVGSYEQYF
cdr3_nt: TGTGCCACCAGCAGAGTGACAGGGGTAGGATCCTACGAGCAGTACTTC

j_call: TRBJ1-2
v_call: TRBV28
d_call: NA
clone_size: NA
cdr3_aa: CASSSGHTREGYTF
cdr3_nt: TGTGCCAGCAGTTCCGGACACACCAGGGAGGGCTACACCTTC

j_call: TRBJ2-5
v_call: TRBV7-7
d_call: NA
clone_size: NA
cdr3_aa: CASSGSLQETQYF
cdr3_nt: TGTGCTAGCAGTGGTTCCCTTCAAGAGACCCAGTACTTC

j_call: TRBJ2-3
v_call: TRBV4-2
d_call: NA
clone_size: NA
cdr3_aa: CASSQVGRLTDTQYF
cdr3_nt: TGTGCCAGCAGCCAAGTAGGCAGGCTCACAGATACGCAGTATTTT